The table lists the clone carrying this T cell receptor beta chain with a few counts. Its matching antigen is unknown. These data are taken from a study of CD8 T cells in ankylosing spondylitis. Study-level points and caveats: Made up of under 10 highly homologous variants, a TCR beta motif appeared characteristic of ankylosing spondylitis blood. According to the report, clones linked to the disease were significantly enriched in matched synovial fluid samples taken from ankylosing spondylitis patients.

The trim removed 2 bases at V and 4 bases at J, leaving 1 base unmatched. This CDR3 is 15 amino acids long. Looked up from germline, CDR1 is MGHRA and CDR2 is YSYEKL. For TCR beta, libraries came from quantitative 5'-RACE with molecular barcodes. One entry per CDR3 protein results from TCRdb running MiXCR on the 5' RACE reads. The repertoire includes about 90,000 distinct CDR3 sequences, 9% of them detected once, and approximately 30% sits in the top ten. The TCR originated in a male donor with ankylosing spondylitis. The sample was blood, either unsorted or a sorted T cell fraction (not recorded which). This chain links TRBV4-1 with TRBJ2-3; TRBD2 matches at 12 bases. CDR3 protein: CASSQTSGRSDTQYF. The CDR3 DNA reads TGCGCCAGCAGCCAAACTAGCGGGAGGTCAGATACGCAGTATTTT.